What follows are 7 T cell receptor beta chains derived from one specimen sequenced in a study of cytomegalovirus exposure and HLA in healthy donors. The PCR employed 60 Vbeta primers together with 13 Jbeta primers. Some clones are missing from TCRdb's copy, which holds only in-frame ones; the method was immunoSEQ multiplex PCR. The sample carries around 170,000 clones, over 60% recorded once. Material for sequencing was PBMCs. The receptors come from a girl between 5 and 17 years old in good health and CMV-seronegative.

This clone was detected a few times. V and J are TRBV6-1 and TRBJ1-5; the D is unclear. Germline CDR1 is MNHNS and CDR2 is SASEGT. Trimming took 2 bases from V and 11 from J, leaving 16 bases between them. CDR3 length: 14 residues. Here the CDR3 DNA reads TGTGCCAGCAGTGAATGGGAGGAGGATGTCGCCCAGCATTTT. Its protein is CASSEWEEDVAQHF.

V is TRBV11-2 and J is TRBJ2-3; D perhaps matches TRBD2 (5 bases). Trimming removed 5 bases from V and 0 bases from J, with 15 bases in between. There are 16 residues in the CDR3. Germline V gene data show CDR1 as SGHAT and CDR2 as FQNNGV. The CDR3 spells CASSRRGPLSTDTQYF. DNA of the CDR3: TGTGCCAGCAGCCGCCGCGGGCCCCTTAGCACAGATACGCAGTATTTT.

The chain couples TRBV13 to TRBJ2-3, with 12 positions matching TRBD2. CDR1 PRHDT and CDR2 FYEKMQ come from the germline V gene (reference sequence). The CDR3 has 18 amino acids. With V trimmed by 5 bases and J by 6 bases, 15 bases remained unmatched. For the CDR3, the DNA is TGTGCCAGCAGCGCAGCCCAGGGACTAGCGGGTCCCACGGATACGCAGTATTTT. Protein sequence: CASSAAQGLAGPTDTQYF.

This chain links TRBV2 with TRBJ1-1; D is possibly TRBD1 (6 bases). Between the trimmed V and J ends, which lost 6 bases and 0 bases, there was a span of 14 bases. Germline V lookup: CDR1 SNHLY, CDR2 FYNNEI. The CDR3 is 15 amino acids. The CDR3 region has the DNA TGTGCCAGCAGAGAGGACAGCTTGATGAACACTGAAGCTTTCTTT. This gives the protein CASREDSLMNTEAFF.

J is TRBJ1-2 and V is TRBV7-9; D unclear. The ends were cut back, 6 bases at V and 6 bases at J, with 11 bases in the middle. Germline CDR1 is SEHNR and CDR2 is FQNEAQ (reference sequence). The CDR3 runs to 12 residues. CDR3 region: CASRRRGDGYTF. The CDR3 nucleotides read TGTGCCAGCAGACGGAGAGGAGATGGCTACACCTTC.

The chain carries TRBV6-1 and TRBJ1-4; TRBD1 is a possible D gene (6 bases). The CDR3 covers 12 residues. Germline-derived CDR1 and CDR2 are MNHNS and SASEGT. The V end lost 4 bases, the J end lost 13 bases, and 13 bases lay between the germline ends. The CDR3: CASSAQVGGLFF. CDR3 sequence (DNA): TGTGCCAGCAGTGCCCAGGTAGGGGGACTGTTTTTT.

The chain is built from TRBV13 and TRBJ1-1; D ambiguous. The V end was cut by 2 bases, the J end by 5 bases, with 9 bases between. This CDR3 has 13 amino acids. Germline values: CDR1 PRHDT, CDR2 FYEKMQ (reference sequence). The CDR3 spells CASSLSEWTEAFF. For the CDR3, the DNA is TGTGCCAGCAGCTTAAGTGAGTGGACTGAAGCTTTCTTT.